These T cell receptor beta chains were read from a single sample in a study of spatial heterogeneity in lung cancer. Via MiXCR, TCRdb re-called the 5' RACE reads, giving one row per CDR3 protein. In the table there are approximately 20,000 distinct CDR3 sequences, 6% to 7.5% of which are singletons. Sequencing used lung tumor tissue, obtained at surgery. These receptors were taken from a female donor with early-stage non-small cell lung cancer. CDR3s include the opening cysteine and the closing phenylalanine or tryptophan. Each record gives: J gene, V gene, clone size, D gene, CDR3 protein, CDR3 DNA. The D gene is left open where the match is weak. Clone size is stated in some rows and not others, as once, few, many or a class when expanded.

TRBJ2-7 TRBV5-4 NA TRBD1 CASSLDRQGAYEQYF TGTGCCAGCAGCTTGGATCGGCAGGGGGCCTACGAGCAGTACTTC
TRBJ2-7 TRBV6-6 many TRBD2 CASSYSRVAGRIYEQYF TGTGCCAGCAGTTACTCCCGAGTAGCGGGGAGGATATACGAGCAGTACTTC
TRBJ1-6 TRBV20-1 many TRBD1 CSARRQGGNSPLHF TGCAGTGCTAGAAGACAGGGGGGCAATTCACCCCTCCACTTT
TRBJ2-7 TRBV6-1 medium-sized TRBD1 CASSAGQDPGEQYF TGTGCCAGCAGTGCAGGACAGGATCCGGGGGAGCAGTACTTC
TRBJ2-7 TRBV11-2 many NA CASSLVAGPYEQYF TGTGCCAGCAGCTTAGTAGCAGGGCCCTACGAGCAGTACTTC
TRBJ2-3 TRBV6-5 medium-sized TRBD1 CASSSGTAHTDTQYF TGTGCCAGCAGTTCCGGGACAGCACATACAGATACGCAGTATTTT
TRBJ1-2 TRBV4-2 many TRBD1 CASSQVGTGDYGYTF TGTGCCAGCAGCCAAGTTGGGACAGGGGACTATGGCTACACCTTC
TRBJ2-7 TRBV20-1 many NA CSASYRASEQYF TGCAGTGCTAGTTACAGGGCTAGCGAGCAGTACTTC
TRBJ1-2 TRBV18 many NA CATDGGYGYTF TGTGCCACCGACGGAGGCTATGGCTACACCTTC
TRBJ2-6 TRBV20-1 few NA CSARGGGSGANVLTF TGCAGTGCTAGAGGAGGGGGCTCTGGGGCCAACGTCCTGACTTTC
TRBJ2-1 TRBV5-1 many NA CASSLAGVDRFGNREQFF TGCGCCAGCAGCTTGGCCGGAGTTGACAGGTTCGGCAATCGCGAGCAGTTCTTC
TRBJ1-1 TRBV28 few NA CASSLSGGRLEAFF TGTGCCAGCAGTTTGTCTGGAGGTAGGCTTGAAGCTTTCTTT
TRBJ1-5 TRBV12-3/TRBV12-4 many NA CASSLRADSNQPQHF TGTGCCAGCAGTTTAAGGGCAGATAGCAATCAGCCCCAGCATTTT
TRBJ2-3 TRBV9 many TRBD2 CASSSGLAGGQDTQYF TGTGCCAGCAGCTCCGGACTAGCGGGGGGGCAAGATACGCAGTATTTT
TRBJ2-2 TRBV6-1 few TRBD1 CASTKDRGRTGELFF TGTGCCAGCACTAAGGACAGGGGGCGTACCGGGGAGCTGTTTTTT
TRBJ2-3 TRBV23-1 few NA CASSHPQPLPLDTQYF TGCGCCAGCAGTCACCCCCAGCCGTTACCTCTAGATACGCAGTATTTT
TRBJ1-1 TRBV5-1 many TRBD1 CASSWQGDTEAFF TGCGCCAGCAGCTGGCAGGGGGACACTGAAGCTTTCTTT
TRBJ1-3 TRBV9 many TRBD1 CASSPQGVSGNTIYF TGTGCCAGCAGCCCTCAGGGGGTTTCGGGAAACACCATATATTTT
TRBJ2-1 TRBV6-2/TRBV6-3 NA TRBD2 CASVTLGKTGTSGINEQFF TGTGCCAGCGTGACTTTGGGAAAAACCGGGACTAGCGGAATCAATGAGCAGTTCTTC
TRBJ2-5 TRBV5-6 many NA CASSLPGQETQYF TGTGCCAGCAGCTTACCAGGGCAAGAGACCCAGTACTTC
TRBJ1-1 TRBV6-1 many NA CASTRRGNTEAFF TGTGCCAGCACACGGCGGGGGAACACTGAAGCTTTCTTT
TRBJ1-1 TRBV9 NA NA CASSVDSGQGIMAEAFF TGTGCCAGCAGCGTAGATAGTGGGCAGGGTATCATGGCTGAAGCTTTCTTT
TRBJ1-5 TRBV12-3/TRBV12-4 few TRBD1 CASSSGDSAQPQHF TGTGCCAGCAGTAGTGGGGACAGCGCTCAGCCCCAGCATTTT
TRBJ2-5 TRBV7-2 many NA CASSLSPSQGQETQYF TGTGCCAGCAGCTTATCACCGAGCCAGGGCCAAGAGACCCAGTACTTC
TRBJ1-1 TRBV20-1 NA TRBD1 CSVPGQGAGSTEAFF TGCAGTGTTCCGGGACAGGGGGCCGGGAGCACTGAAGCTTTCTTT
TRBJ1-2 TRBV27 NA TRBD1 CASSFQTGGSGTNGYTF TGTGCCAGCAGTTTTCAAACAGGGGGTTCTGGAACTAATGGCTACACCTTC
TRBJ2-2 TRBV5-1 many TRBD1 CASSSGQGGNTGELFF TGCGCCAGCAGCTCTGGACAGGGGGGAAACACCGGGGAGCTGTTTTTT
TRBJ2-1 TRBV3-1 many NA CASSLLTGEQFF TGTGCCAGCAGCCTCCTTACGGGTGAGCAGTTCTTC
TRBJ2-7 TRBV6-1 many TRBD1 CASSGDRGTYEQYF TGTGCCAGCAGTGGGGACAGGGGGACCTACGAGCAGTACTTC
TRBJ2-7 TRBV14 many NA CASSRDIIDYEQYF TGTGCCAGCAGCCGGGACATTATCGACTACGAGCAGTACTTC
TRBJ2-1 TRBV7-6 many NA CASSGANEQFF TGTGCCAGCAGCGGGGCAAATGAGCAGTTCTTC
TRBJ1-3 TRBV7-2 medium-sized NA CASSLRTVNSGNTIYF TGTGCCAGCAGCCTGCGGACGGTCAACTCTGGAAACACCATATATTTT
TRBJ2-4 TRBV29-1 medium-sized NA CSVATGGGNIQYF TGCAGCGTTGCTACGGGGGGCGGAAACATTCAGTACTTC
TRBJ1-1 TRBV5-1 many NA CASSLLRGGEVNTEAFF TGCGCCAGCAGCTTGCTTCGAGGAGGGGAGGTTAACACTGAAGCTTTCTTT
TRBJ2-5 TRBV7-8 many NA CASSLGPPEYQETQYF TGTGCCAGCAGCTTAGGTCCGCCTGAGTACCAAGAGACCCAGTACTTC
TRBJ2-1 TRBV7-2 many NA CASSLGQYNEQFF TGTGCCAGCAGCCTAGGACAGTACAATGAGCAGTTCTTC
TRBJ1-1 TRBV4-1 many NA CASSQEQVLPEAFF TGCGCCAGCAGCCAAGAGCAGGTTCTCCCTGAAGCTTTCTTT
TRBJ2-3 TRBV29-1 many TRBD2 CSVEEGRTSGDITDTQYF TGCAGCGTTGAAGAAGGGAGGACTAGCGGGGATATCACAGATACGCAGTATTTT
TRBJ1-2 TRBV7-2 medium-sized NA CASILSSGYYGYTF TGTGCCAGCATCTTGAGCTCCGGGTACTATGGCTACACCTTC
TRBJ2-7 TRBV28 many TRBD2 CASSLVGGEAYEQYF TGTGCCAGCAGTTTGGTGGGAGGGGAAGCCTACGAGCAGTACTTC
TRBJ1-4 TRBV29-1 medium-sized NA CSVGRGTNEKLFF TGCAGCGTGGGCCGGGGAACTAATGAAAAACTGTTTTTT
TRBJ1-6 TRBV28 NA NA CASSLPIQGSYNSPLHF TGTGCCAGCAGTCTCCCAATCCAGGGGTCCTATAATTCACCCCTCCACTTT
TRBJ2-7 TRBV4-1 NA NA CASSQDRNRDYEQYF TGCGCCAGCAGCCAAGATCGGAACAGGGACTACGAGCAGTACTTC
TRBJ2-3 TRBV7-2 many NA CASSLVGGSGDTQYF TGTGCCAGCAGCTTAGTCGGAGGTTCGGGAGATACGCAGTATTTT
TRBJ2-3 TRBV7-2 many TRBD2 CASSVGLAGTDTQYF TGTGCCAGCAGCGTGGGACTAGCGGGCACAGATACGCAGTATTTT
TRBJ2-1 TRBV11-2 NA NA CASSFNFNEQFF TGTGCCAGCAGCTTTAACTTCAATGAGCAGTTCTTC
TRBJ1-1 TRBV12-3/TRBV12-4 many TRBD1 CASADRGLETEAFF TGTGCCAGTGCGGACAGGGGATTGGAGACTGAAGCTTTCTTT
TRBJ2-7 TRBV14 NA NA CASRDSGHGFYEQYF TGTGCCAGCAGAGACTCGGGACATGGGTTCTACGAGCAGTACTTC
TRBJ2-1 TRBV5-4 NA TRBD1 CASSPPRDREIRDEQFF TGTGCCAGCAGCCCACCGAGGGACAGGGAGATTAGGGATGAGCAGTTCTTC